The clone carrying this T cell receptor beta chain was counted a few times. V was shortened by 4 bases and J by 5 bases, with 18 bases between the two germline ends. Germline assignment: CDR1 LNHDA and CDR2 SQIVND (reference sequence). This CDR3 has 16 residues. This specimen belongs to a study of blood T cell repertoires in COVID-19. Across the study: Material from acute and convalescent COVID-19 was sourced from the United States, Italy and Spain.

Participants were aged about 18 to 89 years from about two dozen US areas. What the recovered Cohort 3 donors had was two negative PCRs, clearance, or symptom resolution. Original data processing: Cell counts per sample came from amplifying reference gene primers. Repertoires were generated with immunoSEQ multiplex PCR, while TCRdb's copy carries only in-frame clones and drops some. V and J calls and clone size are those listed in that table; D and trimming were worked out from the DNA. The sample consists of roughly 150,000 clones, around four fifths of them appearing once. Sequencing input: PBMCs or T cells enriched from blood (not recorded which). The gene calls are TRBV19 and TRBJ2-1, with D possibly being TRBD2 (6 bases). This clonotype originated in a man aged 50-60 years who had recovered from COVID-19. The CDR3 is CASSTWRGTHHNEQFF. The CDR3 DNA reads TGTGCCAGTAGTACCTGGAGAGGGACTCATCACAATGAGCAGTTCTTC. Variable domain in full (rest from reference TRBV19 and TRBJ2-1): DGGITQSPKYLFRKEGQNVTLSCEQNLNHDAMYWYRQDPGQGLRLIYYSQIVNDFQKGDIAEGYSVSREKKESFPLTVTSAQKNPTAFYLCASSTWRGTHHNEQFFGPGTRLTVL.